The clone carrying this T cell receptor beta chain was observed once. Authors' methods: Cell counts per sample came from amplifying reference gene primers. Sequencing was performed with immunoSEQ multiplex PCR; in TCRdb, only in-frame clones are kept and a portion is missing. Clone size and V and J calls were adopted from that table, with D and trimming inferred from the DNA. This sample has approximately 450,000 clones; approximately 90% occur once, and the top ten carry around 1.8%. The V gene's germline CDR1 is SGHRS and CDR2 YFSETQ. V was pared by 2 bases and J by 6 bases, with 8 bases between. This CDR3 contains 12 residues. The data originate from a study of blood T cell repertoires in COVID-19. Study-level information: Italy, Spain and the United States were the sources of the convalescent and acute COVID-19 samples. T cells, B-cell-depleted T cells, or PBMCs supplied cDNA or gDNA.

Researchers sorted participants into cohorts using their self-reported clinical history. This sequence was found in a woman between 18 and 29 years old with acute COVID-19. The genes are TRBV5-1 and TRBJ1-2, with D possibly being TRBD1 (6 bases). Sequenced material: PBMCs or T cells enriched from blood (not recorded which). The CDR3 protein is CASSFTGNGYTF. Here the CDR3 DNA reads TGCGCCAGCAGCTTTACAGGGAATGGCTACACCTTC. Based on the CDR3 plus reference TRBV5-1 and TRBJ1-2, the full variable domain is KAGVTQTPRYLIKTRGQQVTLSCSPISGHRSVSWYQQTPGQGLQFLFEYFSETQRNKGNFPGRFSGRQFSNSRSEMNVSTLELGDSALYLCASSFTGNGYTFGSGTRLTVV.